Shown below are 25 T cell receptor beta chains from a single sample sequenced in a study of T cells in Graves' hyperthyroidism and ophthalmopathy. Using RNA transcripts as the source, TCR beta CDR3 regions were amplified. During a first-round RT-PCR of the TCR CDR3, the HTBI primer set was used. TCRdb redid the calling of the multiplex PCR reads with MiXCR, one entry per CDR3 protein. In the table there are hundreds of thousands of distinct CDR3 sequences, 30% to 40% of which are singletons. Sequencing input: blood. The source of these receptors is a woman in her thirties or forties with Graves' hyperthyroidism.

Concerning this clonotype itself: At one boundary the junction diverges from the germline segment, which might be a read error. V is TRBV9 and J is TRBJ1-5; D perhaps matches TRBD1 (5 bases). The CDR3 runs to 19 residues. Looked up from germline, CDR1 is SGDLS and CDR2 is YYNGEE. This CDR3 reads CASSPASGIYGDSNQPQHF. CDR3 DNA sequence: TGCGCCAGCAGCCCAGCCTCAGGGATATATGGGGATAGCAATCAGCCCCAGCATTTT.

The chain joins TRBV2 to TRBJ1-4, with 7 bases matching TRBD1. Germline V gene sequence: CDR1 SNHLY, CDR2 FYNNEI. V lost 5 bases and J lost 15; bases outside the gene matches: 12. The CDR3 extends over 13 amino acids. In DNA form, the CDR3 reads TGTGCCAGCAGTCCAAGACAGGGAGGCGTCATGTTTTTT. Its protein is CASSPRQGGVMFF.

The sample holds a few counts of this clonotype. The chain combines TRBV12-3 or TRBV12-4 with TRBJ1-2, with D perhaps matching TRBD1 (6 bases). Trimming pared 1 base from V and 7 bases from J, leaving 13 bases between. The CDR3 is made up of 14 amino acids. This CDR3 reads CASSLGGAGAGYTF. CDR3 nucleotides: TGTGCCAGCAGTTTAGGGGGGGCAGGGGCTGGCTACACCTTC.

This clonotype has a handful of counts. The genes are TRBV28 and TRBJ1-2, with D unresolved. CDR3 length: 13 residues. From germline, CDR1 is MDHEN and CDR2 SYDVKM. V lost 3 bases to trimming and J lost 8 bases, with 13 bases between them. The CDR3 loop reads CASSFPGVGGYTF. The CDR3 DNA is TGTGCCAGCAGTTTTCCCGGAGTCGGAGGCTACACCTTC.

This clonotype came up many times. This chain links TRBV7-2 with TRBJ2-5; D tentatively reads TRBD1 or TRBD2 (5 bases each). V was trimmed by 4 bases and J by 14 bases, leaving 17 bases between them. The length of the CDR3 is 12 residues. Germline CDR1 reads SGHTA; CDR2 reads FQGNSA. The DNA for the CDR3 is TGTGCCAGCAGCTCTGCCGGGACCCAACCTTACTTC. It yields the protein CASSSAGTQPYF.

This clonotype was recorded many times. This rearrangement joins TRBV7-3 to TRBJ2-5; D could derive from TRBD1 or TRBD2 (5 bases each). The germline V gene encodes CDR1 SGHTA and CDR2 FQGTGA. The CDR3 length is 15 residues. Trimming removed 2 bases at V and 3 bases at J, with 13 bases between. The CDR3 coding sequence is TGTGCCAGCAGCTTACGGCAGGGACGGGAAGAGACCCAGTACTTC. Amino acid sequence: CASSLRQGREETQYF.

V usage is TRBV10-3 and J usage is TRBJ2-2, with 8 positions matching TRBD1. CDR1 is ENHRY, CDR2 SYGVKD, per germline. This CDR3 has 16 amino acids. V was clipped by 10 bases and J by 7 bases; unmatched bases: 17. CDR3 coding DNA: TGTGCCACCACCTGGGGGAAAGTGGACAGGGACGGGGAGCTGTTTTTT. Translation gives CATTWGKVDRDGELFF.

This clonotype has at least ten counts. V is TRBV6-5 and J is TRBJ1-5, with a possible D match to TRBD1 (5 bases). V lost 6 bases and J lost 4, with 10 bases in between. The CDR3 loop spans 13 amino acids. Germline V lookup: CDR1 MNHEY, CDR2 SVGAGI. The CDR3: CASSRDQNQPQHF. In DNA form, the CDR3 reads TGTGCCAGCAGCCGGGACCAGAATCAGCCCCAGCATTTT.

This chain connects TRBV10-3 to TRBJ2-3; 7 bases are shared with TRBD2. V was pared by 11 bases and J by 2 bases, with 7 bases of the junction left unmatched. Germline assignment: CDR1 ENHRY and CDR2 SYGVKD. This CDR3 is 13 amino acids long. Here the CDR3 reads CASRGEVTDTQYF. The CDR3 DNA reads TGTGCCTCTCGGGGGGAAGTCACAGATACGCAGTATTTT.

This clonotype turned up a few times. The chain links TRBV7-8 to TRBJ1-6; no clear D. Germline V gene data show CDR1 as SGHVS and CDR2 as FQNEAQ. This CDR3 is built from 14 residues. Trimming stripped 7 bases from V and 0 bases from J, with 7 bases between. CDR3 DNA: TGTGCCAGCACAGCGAGCTCCTATAATTCACCCCTCCACTTT. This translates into CASTASSYNSPLHF.

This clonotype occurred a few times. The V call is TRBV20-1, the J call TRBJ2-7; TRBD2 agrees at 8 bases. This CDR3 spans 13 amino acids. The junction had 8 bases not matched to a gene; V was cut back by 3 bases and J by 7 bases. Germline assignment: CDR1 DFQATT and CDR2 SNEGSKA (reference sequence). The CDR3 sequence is CSASFAGGLEQYF. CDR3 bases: TGCAGTGCTAGCTTCGCGGGGGGCTTGGAGCAGTACTTC.

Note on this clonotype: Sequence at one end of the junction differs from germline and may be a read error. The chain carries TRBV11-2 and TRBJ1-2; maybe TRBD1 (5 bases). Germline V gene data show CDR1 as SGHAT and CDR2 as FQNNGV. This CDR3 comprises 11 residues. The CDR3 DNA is TGTGCCAGCAGCTTAGCAGGGCAGGGTGACTTC. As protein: CASSLAGQGDF.

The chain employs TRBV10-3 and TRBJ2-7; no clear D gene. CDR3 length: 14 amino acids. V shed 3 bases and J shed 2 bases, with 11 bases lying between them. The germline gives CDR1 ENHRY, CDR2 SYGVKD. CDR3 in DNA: TGTGCCATCAGTGATGGGCTTAATACCTACGAGCAGTACTTC. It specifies CAISDGLNTYEQYF.

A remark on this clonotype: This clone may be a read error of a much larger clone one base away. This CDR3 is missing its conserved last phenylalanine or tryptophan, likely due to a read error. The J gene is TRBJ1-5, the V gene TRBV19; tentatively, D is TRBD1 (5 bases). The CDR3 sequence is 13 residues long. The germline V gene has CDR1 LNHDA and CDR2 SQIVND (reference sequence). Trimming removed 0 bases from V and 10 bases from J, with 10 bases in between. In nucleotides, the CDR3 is TGTGCCAGTAGTATAGATAGGGGTTCACCCCAGCATCTT. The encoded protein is CASSIDRGSPQHL.

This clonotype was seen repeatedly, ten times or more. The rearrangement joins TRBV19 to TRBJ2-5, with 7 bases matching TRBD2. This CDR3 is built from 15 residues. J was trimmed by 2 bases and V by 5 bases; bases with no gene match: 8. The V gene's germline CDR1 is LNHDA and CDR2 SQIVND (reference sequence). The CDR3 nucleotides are TGTGCCAGTAGTTCTTGGGCTAGCGGTCAAGAGACCCAGTACTTC. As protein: CASSSWASGQETQYF.

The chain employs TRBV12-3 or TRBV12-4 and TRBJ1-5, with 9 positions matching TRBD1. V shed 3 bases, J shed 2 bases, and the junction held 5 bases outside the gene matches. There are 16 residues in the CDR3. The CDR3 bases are TGTGCCAGCAGTTTGACAGGGGGATATGGCAATCAGCCCCAGCATTTT. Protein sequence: CASSLTGGYGNQPQHF.

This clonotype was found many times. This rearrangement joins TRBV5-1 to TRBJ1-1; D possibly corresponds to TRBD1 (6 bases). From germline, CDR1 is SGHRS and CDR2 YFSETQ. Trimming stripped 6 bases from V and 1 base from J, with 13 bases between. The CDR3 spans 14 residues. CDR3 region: CASTPDSTNTEAFF. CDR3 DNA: TGCGCCAGCACCCCGGACAGCACGAACACTGAAGCTTTCTTT.

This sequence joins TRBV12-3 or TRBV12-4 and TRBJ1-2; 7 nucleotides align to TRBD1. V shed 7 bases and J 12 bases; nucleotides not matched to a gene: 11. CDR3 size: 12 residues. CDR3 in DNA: TGTGCCAGCACCTCGACAGGGATCGGAAACACCTTC. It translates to CASTSTGIGNTF.

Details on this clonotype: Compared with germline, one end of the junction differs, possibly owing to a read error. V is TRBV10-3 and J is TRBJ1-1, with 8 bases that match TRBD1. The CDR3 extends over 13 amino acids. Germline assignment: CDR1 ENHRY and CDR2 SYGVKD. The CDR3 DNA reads TGTGCCCTCAGGGACAGGATGAACACTGAAGCTTTCTTT. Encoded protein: CALRDRMNTEAFF.

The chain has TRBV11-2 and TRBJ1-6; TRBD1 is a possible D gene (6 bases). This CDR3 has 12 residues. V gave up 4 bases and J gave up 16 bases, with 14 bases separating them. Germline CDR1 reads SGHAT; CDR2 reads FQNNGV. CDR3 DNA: TGTGCCAGCAGCTCATGGACAGACCAACTCCACTTT. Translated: CASSSWTDQLHF.

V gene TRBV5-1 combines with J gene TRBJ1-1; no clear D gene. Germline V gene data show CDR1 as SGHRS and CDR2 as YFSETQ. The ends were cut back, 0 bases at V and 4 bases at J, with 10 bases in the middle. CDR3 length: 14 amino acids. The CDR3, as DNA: TGCGCCAGCAGCTTGGGGGTAGTGGTCACTGAAGCTTTCTTT. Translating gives CASSLGVVVTEAFF.

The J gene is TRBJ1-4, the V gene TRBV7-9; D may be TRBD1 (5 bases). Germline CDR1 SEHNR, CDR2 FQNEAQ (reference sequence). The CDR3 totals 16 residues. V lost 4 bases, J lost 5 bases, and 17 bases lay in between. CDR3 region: CASSSSGGRGNEKLFF. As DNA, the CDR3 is TGTGCCAGCAGCTCCTCCGGTGGAAGGGGCAATGAAAAACTGTTTTTT.

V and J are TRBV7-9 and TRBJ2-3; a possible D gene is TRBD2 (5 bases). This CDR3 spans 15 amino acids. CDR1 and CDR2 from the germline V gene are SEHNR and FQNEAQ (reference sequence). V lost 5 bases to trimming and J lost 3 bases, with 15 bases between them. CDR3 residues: CASSPGVGRTDTQYF. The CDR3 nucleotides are TGTGCCAGCAGCCCCGGGGTGGGAAGGACAGATACGCAGTATTTT.

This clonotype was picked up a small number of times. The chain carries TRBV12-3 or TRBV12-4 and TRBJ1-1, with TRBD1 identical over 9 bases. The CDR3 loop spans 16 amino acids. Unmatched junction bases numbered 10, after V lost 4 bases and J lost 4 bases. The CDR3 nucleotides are TGTGCCAGCAGTTCCTCCCACAGGGGGCATGGCACTGAAGCTTTCTTT. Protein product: CASSSSHRGHGTEAFF.

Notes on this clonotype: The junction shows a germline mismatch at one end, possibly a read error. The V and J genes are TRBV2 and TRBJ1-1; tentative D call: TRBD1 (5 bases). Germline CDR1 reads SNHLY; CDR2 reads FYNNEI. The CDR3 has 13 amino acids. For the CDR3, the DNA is TGTGCCTGGGGATCGACAGCAAACACTGGAGCTTTCTTT. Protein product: CAWGSTANTGAFF. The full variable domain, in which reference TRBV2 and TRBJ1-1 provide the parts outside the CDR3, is EPEVTQTPSHQVTQMGQEVILRCVPISNHLYFYWYRQILGQKVEFLVSFYNNEISEKSEIFDDQFSVERPDGSNFTLKIRSTKLEDSAMYFCAWGSTANTGAFFGQGTRLTVV.